The next 10 T cell receptor beta chains were all read from a single sample in a study of PD-1 blockade in classical Hodgkin lymphoma. Sequencing used immunoSEQ multiplex PCR; TCRdb keeps in-frame clones, though not all of them. The sample shows about 100,000 clones, 80% to 85% of them seen only once. All patients experienced relapse after autologous stem cell transplantation, and brentuximab vedotin exposure was variable. The input for sequencing was peripheral blood mononuclear cells (PBMCs), taken at baseline. Source of these receptors: a human donor with classical Hodgkin lymphoma.

The chain uses TRBV6-6 and TRBJ2-7; 7 bases line up with TRBD2. The V and J ends lost 2 bases and 2 bases, in that order; junction bases with no gene match: 3. Per the germline V gene, CDR1 is MNHNY and CDR2 is SVGAGI (reference sequence). CDR3 length equals 14 residues. The CDR3 reads CASSYGAGAYEQYF. In DNA form, the CDR3 reads TGTGCCAGCAGTTACGGGGCGGGGGCCTACGAGCAGTACTTC.

J is TRBJ1-5 and V is TRBV11-2; D gene ambiguous. CDR3 length equals 13 residues. CDR1 and CDR2 from the germline V gene are SGHAT and FQNNGV. The V end lost 3 bases, the J end lost 9 bases, and 12 bases lay between the germline ends. CDR3: CASSFGSHGPQHF. In DNA form, the CDR3 reads TGTGCCAGCAGCTTCGGCAGCCATGGGCCCCAGCATTTT.

The rearrangement links TRBV30 to TRBJ2-1; 7 nucleotides line up with TRBD1. This CDR3 region has 11 residues. From germline, CDR1 is GTSNPN and CDR2 SVGIG (reference sequence). With V trimmed by 2 bases and J by 14 bases, 6 bases remained unmatched. The CDR3 sequence is CAWSLGGGKFF. The CDR3 region has the DNA TGTGCCTGGAGTCTAGGGGGCGGAAAGTTCTTC.

The chain is built from TRBV28 and TRBJ2-3; 12 nucleotides agree with TRBD2. Trimming removed 3 bases from V and 4 bases from J; junction bases left unmatched: 11. Looked up from germline, CDR1 is MDHEN and CDR2 is SYDVKM. The length of the CDR3 is 18 residues. DNA for the CDR3: TGTGCCAGCAGTTTTTCGACTAGCGGGAGAATGGCGTCAGATACGCAGTATTTT. This gives the protein CASSFSTSGRMASDTQYF.

V usage is TRBV6-1 and J usage is TRBJ2-2; D unclear. The germline V gene has CDR1 MNHNS and CDR2 SASEGT. This CDR3 region has 16 residues. V lost 2 bases and J 2 bases, leaving 12 bases between the germline ends. CDR3 sequence (DNA): TGTGCCAGCAGTGAAATCCTGGCTGATAACACCGGGGAGCTGTTTTTT. Translation gives CASSEILADNTGELFF.

V usage is TRBV27 and J usage is TRBJ2-2; the match to TRBD2 covers 8 bases. V lost 7 bases to trimming and J lost 6 bases; unmatched junction nucleotides: 4. Germline V CDR1 and CDR2: MNHEY, SMNVEV (reference sequence). The CDR3 is 13 amino acids. The CDR3 region is CASTWTSSGELFF. Written as DNA, the CDR3 is TGTGCCAGCACTTGGACTAGCTCCGGGGAGCTGTTTTTT.

The V gene is TRBV13, the J gene TRBJ1-3; tentatively, D is TRBD1 (5 bases). Trimming shortened V by 6 bases and J by 0 bases, and 15 bases separated the two germline ends. Germline assignment: CDR1 PRHDT and CDR2 FYEKMQ (reference sequence). The CDR3 loop spans 16 amino acids. The CDR3 here is CASRPDSRISGNTIYF. The DNA of the CDR3 is TGTGCCAGCAGACCCGACAGCCGGATCTCTGGAAACACCATATATTTT.

By its share, this clone is medium-sized. The rearrangement uses TRBV6-4 and TRBJ2-1; 11 nucleotides align to TRBD1. The trim removed 6 bases at V and 9 bases at J, leaving 10 bases unmatched. The germline gives CDR1 MRHNA, CDR2 SNTAGT. This CDR3 comprises 15 residues. The CDR3 DNA sequence: TGTGCCAGCAGAGCCCGGACAGGGGGCTCAGGTGAGCAGTTCTTC. This gives the protein CASRARTGGSGEQFF.

The chain carries TRBV5-6 and TRBJ2-5; D gene unclear. The germline CDR1 and CDR2 sequences are SGHDT and YYEEEE. The CDR3 is 14 amino acids. The V and J ends lost 0 bases and 5 bases respectively, with 11 bases between them. CDR3 in amino acids: CASSLAVGYETQYF. As DNA, the CDR3 is TGTGCCAGCAGCTTGGCCGTGGGGTACGAGACCCAGTACTTC.

The chain has TRBV5-1 and TRBJ2-5; no clear D. Germline CDR1 is SGHRS and CDR2 is YFSETQ. The CDR3 extends over 14 amino acids. V gave up 0 bases and J gave up 3 bases, with 9 bases separating them. CDR3 loop: CASSLGVMEETQYF. CDR3 DNA: TGCGCCAGCAGCTTGGGCGTAATGGAAGAGACCCAGTACTTC.